These 13 T cell receptor beta chains originate from one sample sequenced in a study of blood T cell repertoires in COVID-19. Libraries were prepared by immunoSEQ multiplex PCR; TCRdb keeps only in-frame clonotypes and omits some of them. The sample carries 55,000 to 75,000 clones, around 88% recorded once. Sequencing used peripheral blood. These receptors were obtained from a human donor in a cohort sampled during active COVID-19.

The genes are TRBV5-1 and TRBJ2-1, with 7 bases lining up with TRBD2. V lost 4 bases to trimming and J lost 4 bases; unmatched junction nucleotides: 5. The CDR3 consists of 14 residues. Germline CDR1 reads SGHRS; CDR2 reads YFSETQ. CDR3: CASSVGGLYNEQFF. The CDR3 bases are TGCGCCAGCAGCGTCGGGGGGTTGTACAATGAGCAGTTCTTC. Based on the CDR3 plus reference TRBV5-1 and TRBJ2-1, the full variable domain is KAGVTQTPRYLIKTRGQQVTLSCSPISGHRSVSWYQQTPGQGLQFLFEYFSETQRNKGNFPGRFSGRQFSNSRSEMNVSTLELGDSALYLCASSVGGLYNEQFFGPGTRLTVL.

The V gene is TRBV9, the J gene TRBJ2-3; TRBD2 aligns across 8 bases. The J segment lost 4 bases and the V segment lost 4 bases, leaving 11 bases of the junction unmatched. The CDR3 spans 16 residues. Germline-derived CDR1 and CDR2 are SGDLS and YYNGEE. The CDR3 sequence: CASSRKAGGGADTQYF. The CDR3 nucleotides read TGTGCCAGCAGCCGGAAGGCGGGAGGCGGGGCAGATACGCAGTATTTT.

This clone came up a few times. The chain couples TRBV2 to TRBJ1-5; the match to TRBD1 covers 10 bases. J was trimmed by 6 bases and V by 7 bases; bases with no gene match: 9. CDR3 length: 15 amino acids. Germline CDR1 reads SNHLY; CDR2 reads FYNNEI. The CDR3 loop is CASIPDRGRGQPQHF. Here the CDR3 DNA reads TGTGCCAGCATTCCCGACAGGGGGCGCGGTCAGCCCCAGCATTTT.

V is TRBV19 and J is TRBJ2-7; D gene uncertain. The CDR3 totals 13 residues. With 5 bases removed from V and 1 base from J, the gap between germline ends came to 9 bases. CDR1 is LNHDA and CDR2 is SQIVND in the germline V gene (reference sequence). The CDR3 region has the DNA TGTGCCAGTAGTTCATTACAGTCCTACGAGCAGTACTTC. Translating it yields CASSSLQSYEQYF.

The DNA of the CDR3 is TGCAGCGTTCGAAAGGGACAGGGTTCCTACGAGCAGTACTTC. Translation gives CSVRKGQGSYEQYF. The chain joins TRBV29-1 to TRBJ2-7; 9 bases line up with TRBD1. The ends lost 5 bases at V and 1 base at J; junction bases unmatched: 6. Per the germline V gene, CDR1 is SQVTM and CDR2 is ANQGSEA. The CDR3 runs to 14 residues.

The rearrangement joins TRBV4-1 to TRBJ1-1; 7 nucleotides agree with TRBD1. The CDR3 spans 14 residues. Trimming cost V 2 bases and J 7 bases; bases outside gene matches: 7. Germline V CDR1 and CDR2: MGHRA, YSYEKL. This CDR3 is CASSQPRQGNEAFF. The DNA for the CDR3 is TGCGCCAGCAGCCAACCCCGACAGGGCAATGAAGCTTTCTTT.

The rearrangement uses TRBV27 and TRBJ1-2, with D unresolved. This CDR3 comprises 16 residues. CDR1 is MNHEY, CDR2 SMNVEV, per germline (reference sequence). The V end lost 5 bases, the J end lost 0 bases, and 16 bases lay between the germline ends. CDR3 sequence (DNA): TGTGCCAGCAGTGAACACGCCAGGTTTTCTAACTATGGCTACACCTTC. Its protein is CASSEHARFSNYGYTF.

The chain links TRBV5-4 to TRBJ1-1; tentatively, D is TRBD1 (6 bases). Looked up from germline, CDR1 is SGHNT and CDR2 is YYREEE (reference sequence). The V end lost 5 bases, the J end lost 4 bases, and 24 bases lay between the germline ends. CDR3 length: 17 residues. CDR3 in amino acids: CASRPGGGGDGSTEAFF. The CDR3 nucleotides read TGTGCCAGCAGACCGGGCGGGGGCGGAGATGGTAGCACTGAAGCTTTCTTT. Supplemented by reference TRBV5-4 and TRBJ1-1, the full variable domain reads ETGVTQSPTHLIKTRGQQVTLRCSSQSGHNTVSWYQQALGQGPQFIFQYYREEENGRGNFPPRFSGLQFPNYSSELNVNALELDDSALYLCASRPGGGGDGSTEAFFGQGTRLTVV.

The gene calls are TRBV6-2 or TRBV6-3 and TRBJ1-2, with D possibly matching TRBD1 (6 bases). V lost 0 bases and J 8 bases, leaving 10 bases between the germline ends. CDR3 length: 13 residues. Germline loops: CDR1 MNHEY, CDR2 SVGEGT. CDR3 DNA: TGTGCCAGCAGTTACTCCGCAGGGGCAGGCTACACCTTC. It yields the protein CASSYSAGAGYTF.

The chain has TRBV11-1 and TRBJ2-1, with TRBD2 identical over 9 bases. Germline CDR1 is SGHAT and CDR2 is FQDESV (reference sequence). The length of the CDR3 is 16 residues. The V gene end was trimmed by 5 bases and the J gene end by 4 bases; junction bases not matched to a gene: 9. CDR3 loop: CASSPKSGGLYNEQFF. The CDR3 region has the DNA TGTGCCAGCAGCCCCAAAAGCGGGGGGCTATACAATGAGCAGTTCTTC.

The rearrangement joins TRBV15 to TRBJ2-7; TRBD2 agrees at 12 bases. The trim removed 3 bases at V and 6 bases at J, leaving 6 bases unmatched. CDR1 LNHNV and CDR2 YYDKDF come from the germline V gene (reference sequence). The CDR3 consists of 15 residues. The CDR3 region is CATSRRTSGNFEQYF. The CDR3 DNA sequence: TGTGCCACCAGCAGGAGGACTAGCGGGAACTTCGAGCAGTACTTC.

V gene TRBV6-4 combines with J gene TRBJ1-2; D call uncertain. Germline V gene lookup returns CDR1 MRHNA and CDR2 SNTAGT. Trimming stripped 4 bases from V and 7 bases from J, with 16 bases between. The CDR3 is 14 amino acids. CDR3 in DNA: TGTGCCAGCAGTGGCCGGTCCCCTTCGAGTGGCTACACCTTC. As protein: CASSGRSPSSGYTF.

Comment on this clone: Compared with germline, one end of the junction differs, possibly owing to a read error. The chain employs TRBV6-5 and TRBJ2-5; D is unresolved. Germline V lookup: CDR1 MNHEY, CDR2 SVGAGI. The CDR3 covers 13 residues. CDR3 sequence: CASTPKIVRAADF. CDR3 DNA sequence: TGTGCCAGCACCCCCAAAATAGTTCGAGCCGCGGACTTC.